This TCR beta chain was captured by sequencing in a study of tumor-infiltrating lymphocytes in primary liver carcinoma. The researchers obtained blood RNA from unsorted whole blood and also extracted germline DNA. Among the patients, all had chronic HBV infection and none had been treated. This clonotype was seen once. One end of the junction varies from germline; a read error may be responsible. The CDR3 has 13 residues. Production of TCR beta cDNA used approximately 0.45 ug total RNA together with a constant-region primer. Employing slightly modified ARM-PCR, three nested multiplex PCR rounds were run, and these gave rise to the TCR beta libraries. Researchers ran the first two PCR rounds for roughly 10 cycles each with TRBV1-TRBV30 forward primers and a C-beta reverse primer. TCRdb fed the multiplex PCR reads into MiXCR, producing one record per CDR3 protein. The sample has 300,000 to 350,000 distinct CDR3 sequences, 45% to 70% seen once.

Sample: peripheral blood. The chain is built from TRBV12-3 or TRBV12-4 and TRBJ2-1, with a tentative D call TRBD2 (5 bases). The TCR comes from a woman in her 30s with primary liver carcinoma and hepatitis B virus infection. The chain's CDR3 is CACSLRGYNEQFF. The CDR3 bases are TGTGCCTGCAGTTTACGGGGCTACAATGAGCAGTTCTTC.